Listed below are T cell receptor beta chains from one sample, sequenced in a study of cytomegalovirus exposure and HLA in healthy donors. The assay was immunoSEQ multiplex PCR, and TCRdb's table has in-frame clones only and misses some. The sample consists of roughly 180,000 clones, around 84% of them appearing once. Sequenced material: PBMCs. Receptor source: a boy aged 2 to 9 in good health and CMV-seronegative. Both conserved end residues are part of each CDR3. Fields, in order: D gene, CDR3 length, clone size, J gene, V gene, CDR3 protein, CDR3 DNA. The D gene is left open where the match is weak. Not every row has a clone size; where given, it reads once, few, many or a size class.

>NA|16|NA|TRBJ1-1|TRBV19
CASRTTGPRLNTEAFF
TGTGCCAGTAGGACTACAGGGCCGAGGTTGAACACTGAAGCTTTCTTT
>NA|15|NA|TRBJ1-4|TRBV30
CAWSANAGRGEKLFF
TGTGCCTGGAGTGCAAATGCGGGACGGGGCGAAAAACTGTTTTTT
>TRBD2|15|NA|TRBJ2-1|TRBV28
CASSPTLAGVYEQFF
TGTGCCAGCAGTCCCACCCTAGCGGGAGTCTATGAGCAGTTCTTC
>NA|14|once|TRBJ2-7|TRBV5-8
CASSKDSPYYEQYF
TGTGCCAGCAGCAAGGACAGTCCGTACTACGAGCAGTACTTC
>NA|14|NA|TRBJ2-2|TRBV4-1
CASSQDMGARELFF
TGCGCCAGCAGCCAAGATATGGGGGCGCGGGAGCTGTTTTTT
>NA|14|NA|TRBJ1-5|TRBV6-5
CASSRRGASQPQHF
TGTGCCAGCTCCAGGCGGGGGGCAAGTCAGCCCCAGCATTTT
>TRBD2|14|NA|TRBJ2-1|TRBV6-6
CASSGLAGAREQFF
TGTGCCAGCAGTGGACTAGCGGGAGCTCGGGAGCAGTTCTTC
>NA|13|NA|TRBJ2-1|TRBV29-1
CSVGGGSYNEQFF
TGCAGCGTTGGAGGGGGCTCCTACAATGAGCAGTTCTTC
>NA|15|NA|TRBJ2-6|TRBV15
CATSRDGAGANVLTF
TGTGCCACCAGCAGAGATGGGGCCGGGGCCAACGTCCTGACTTTC
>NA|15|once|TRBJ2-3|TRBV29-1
CSVEEGTMRTDTQYF
TGCAGCGTTGAAGAGGGGACAATGCGCACAGATACGCAGTATTTT
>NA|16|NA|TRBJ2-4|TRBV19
CASSDPGDLAKNIQYF
TGTGCCAGTAGTGATCCGGGGGATCTAGCCAAAAACATTCAGTACTTC
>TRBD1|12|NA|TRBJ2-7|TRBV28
CASSYRGSEQYF
TGTGCCAGCAGCTACAGGGGGAGTGAGCAGTACTTC
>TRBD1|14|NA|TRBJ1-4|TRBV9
CASSLDRGHEKLFF
TGTGCCAGCAGCTTGGACAGGGGGCATGAAAAACTGTTTTTT
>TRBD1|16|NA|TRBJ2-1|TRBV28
CASSPYGQGWSNEQFF
TGTGCCAGCAGTCCGTATGGACAGGGGTGGAGCAATGAGCAGTTCTTC
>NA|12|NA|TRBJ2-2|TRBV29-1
CSVQKNTGELFF
TGCAGCGTACAGAAGAACACCGGGGAGCTGTTTTTT
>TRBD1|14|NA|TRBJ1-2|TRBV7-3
CASSPTGGKGGYTF
TGTGCCAGCAGCCCGACAGGGGGCAAGGGTGGCTACACCTTC
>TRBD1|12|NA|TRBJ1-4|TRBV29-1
CSVGQGREKLFF
TGCAGCGTGGGACAGGGTAGGGAAAAACTGTTTTTT
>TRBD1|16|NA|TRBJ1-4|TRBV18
CASSLGQGATNEKLFF
TGTGCCAGCTCACTGGGACAGGGGGCAACTAATGAAAAACTGTTTTTT
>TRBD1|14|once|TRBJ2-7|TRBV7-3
CASSLTGTVPEQYF
TGTGCCAGCAGCTTGACCGGGACAGTACCCGAGCAGTACTTC
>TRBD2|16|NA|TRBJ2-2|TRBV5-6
CVSSSGLALNTGELFF
TGTGTCAGCAGCTCCGGACTAGCTTTGAACACCGGGGAGCTGTTTTTT
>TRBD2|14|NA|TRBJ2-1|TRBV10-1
CASIAGGAYNEQFF
TGCGCGAGCATAGCGGGGGGAGCCTACAATGAGCAGTTCTTC
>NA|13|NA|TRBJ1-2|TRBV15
CATSRSQWNGYTF
TGTGCCACCAGCAGGTCACAGTGGAATGGCTACACCTTC
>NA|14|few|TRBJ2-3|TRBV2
CASSRTLDTDTQYF
TGTGCCAGCAGTCGGACTCTTGACACAGATACGCAGTATTTT
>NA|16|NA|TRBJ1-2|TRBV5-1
CASSLGGLGGADGYTF
TGCGCCAGCAGCTTGGGAGGTCTGGGGGGGGCAGACGGCTACACCTTC
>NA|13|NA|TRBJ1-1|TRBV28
CASSLYADTEAFF
TGTGCCAGCAGTTTATACGCAGACACTGAAGCTTTCTTT
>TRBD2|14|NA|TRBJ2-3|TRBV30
CAWSQGLAGDTQYF
TGTGCCTGGAGTCAGGGACTAGCGGGCGATACGCAGTATTTT
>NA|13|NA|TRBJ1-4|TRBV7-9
CASSLRGYEKLFF
TGTGCCAGCAGCTTAAGAGGCTATGAAAAACTGTTTTTT
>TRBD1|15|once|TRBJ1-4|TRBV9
CASSVATGLGEKLFF
TGTGCCAGCAGCGTAGCGACAGGGTTGGGTGAAAAACTGTTTTTT
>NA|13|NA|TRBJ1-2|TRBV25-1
CASSSTGRGGYTF
TGTGCCAGCAGCTCCACAGGACGTGGTGGCTACACCTTC
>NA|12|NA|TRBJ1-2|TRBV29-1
CSVEEGPGGYTF
TGCAGCGTTGAAGAGGGGCCGGGCGGCTACACCTTC
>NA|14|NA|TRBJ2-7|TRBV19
CASAPRDKGHEQYF
TGTGCCAGTGCCCCCCGGGACAAAGGGCACGAGCAGTACTTC
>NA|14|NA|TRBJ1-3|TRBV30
CAWRDWGGGGTIYF
TGTGCCTGGAGAGATTGGGGCGGGGGGGGCACCATATATTTT
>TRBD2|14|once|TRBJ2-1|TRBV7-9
CASSPGEGYNEQFF
TGTGCCAGCAGCCCGGGGGAGGGTTACAATGAGCAGTTCTTC
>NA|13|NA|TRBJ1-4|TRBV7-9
CSSSLSANEKLFF
TGTTCCAGCAGCTTATCTGCTAATGAAAAACTGTTTTTT
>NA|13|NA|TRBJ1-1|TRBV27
CASSSQGNTEAFF
TGTGCCAGCAGTTCCCAGGGAAACACTGAAGCTTTCTTT